These 3 T cell receptor beta chains share one sample of origin, sequenced in a study of blood T cell repertoires in COVID-19. The assay was immunoSEQ multiplex PCR, and TCRdb's table has in-frame clones only and misses some. The sample comprises approximately 290,000 clones, around nine tenths of which are singletons, and 1.1% rests with the top ten. Material for sequencing was PBMCs or T cells enriched from blood (not recorded which). The receptors were gathered from a woman in her twenties or thirties who had recovered from COVID-19.

The count of this clone is one. This sequence joins TRBV28 and TRBJ2-1; D is unclear. CDR3 length: 15 amino acids. Deletions cut 7 bases from V and 0 bases from J, with 13 bases between. Germline loops: CDR1 MDHEN, CDR2 SYDVKM. The CDR3 region is CASTTRWSSYNEQFF. CDR3 nucleotides: TGTGCCAGCACCACCCGGTGGAGCTCCTACAATGAGCAGTTCTTC.

The chain has TRBV6-2 or TRBV6-3 and TRBJ2-1, with a weak D call TRBD2 (6 bases). CDR1 and CDR2 (germline): MNHEY, SVGEGT. The CDR3 is made up of 14 amino acids. Trimming cost V 2 bases and J 6 bases, with 11 bases left between them. CDR3 loop: CASSYRLVVNEQFF. The CDR3 DNA reads TGTGCCAGCAGTTACAGACTAGTGGTCAATGAGCAGTTCTTC.

The rearrangement joins TRBV12-3 or TRBV12-4 to TRBJ1-6; weak D call: TRBD1 (5 bases). With 6 bases removed from V and 4 bases from J, the gap between germline ends came to 7 bases. This CDR3 contains 13 residues. DNA of the CDR3: TGTGCCAGCAGCGACAGTTATAATTCACCCCTCCACTTT. Translation gives CASSDSYNSPLHF.